Following are 10 T cell receptor beta chains from one sample sequenced in a study of T cell responses to AZD1222 COVID-19 vaccine. Sequencing used immunoSEQ multiplex PCR; TCRdb keeps in-frame clones, though not all of them. The table shows around 200,000 clones, with approximately 86% occurring only once. The sequences come from peripheral blood, collected on day 0 of AZD1222 vaccination. The source of these receptors is an adult in good health.

The chain is built from TRBV20-1 and TRBJ1-2; tentatively, D is TRBD1 (5 bases). CDR1 and CDR2 (germline): DFQATT, SNEGSKA (reference sequence). The CDR3 consists of 13 residues. V lost 3 bases and J lost 3, with 11 bases in between. The CDR3 region has the DNA TGCAGTGCTAGTGGGACCGACGACTATGGCTACACCTTC. It translates to CSASGTDDYGYTF.

This clone was counted a single time. This chain uses TRBV18 with TRBJ2-1; D gene unclear. The V end was cut by 5 bases, the J end by 8 bases, with 16 bases between. The CDR3 spans 14 residues. Germline V gene data show CDR1 as KGHSH and CDR2 as LQKENI. The CDR3 sequence: CASSDPSLGYEQFF. The CDR3 nucleotides are TGTGCCAGCTCAGACCCCTCGCTAGGCTATGAGCAGTTCTTC.

The rearrangement links TRBV7-9 to TRBJ2-7; a possible D gene is TRBD2 (6 bases). The CDR3 loop spans 13 amino acids. CDR1 SEHNR and CDR2 FQNEAQ come from the germline V gene (reference sequence). The germline V and J ends were trimmed by 6 bases and 4 bases, with 13 bases remaining between them. Here the CDR3 DNA reads TGTGCCAGCAGGCGGGACTCGTCTTACGAGCAGTACTTC. This codes for CASRRDSSYEQYF.

This chain joins TRBV7-9 and TRBJ2-2; 8 positions match TRBD2. Germline V gene lookup returns CDR1 SEHNR and CDR2 FQNEAQ (reference sequence). Trimming took 1 base from V and 5 from J; bases not matched to a gene: 3. This CDR3 has 15 amino acids. CDR3 residues: CASSLDGGRTGELFF. The CDR3 DNA follows: TGTGCCAGCAGCTTAGATGGCGGGAGGACCGGGGAGCTGTTTTTT.

The V and J genes are TRBV6-5 and TRBJ2-7; maybe TRBD2 (5 bases). V dropped 0 bases and J dropped 0 bases, with 9 bases sitting between them. The germline CDR1 and CDR2 sequences are MNHEY and SVGAGI. The CDR3 loop spans 15 amino acids. The CDR3 DNA reads TGTGCCAGCAGTTACTCAGGAAGCGGCTCCTACGAGCAGTACTTC. This translates into CASSYSGSGSYEQYF.

The rearrangement joins TRBV19 to TRBJ1-1, with 8 positions matching TRBD1. This CDR3 comprises 13 residues. Germline V gene data show CDR1 as LNHDA and CDR2 as SQIVND (reference sequence). The V segment lost 5 bases and the J segment 3 bases; nucleotides outside the gene matches: 2. The CDR3 is CASSGRGHTEAFF. CDR3 DNA: TGTGCCAGTAGTGGCAGGGGGCACACTGAAGCTTTCTTT.

The CDR3 coding sequence is TGTGCCAGCAAGCTAGTGGGGGAGCTGTTTTTT. Translated, it gives CASKLVGELFF. The rearrangement joins TRBV27 to TRBJ2-2; no firm D call. The germline gives CDR1 MNHEY, CDR2 SMNVEV (reference sequence). This CDR3 has 11 amino acids. Trimming removed 7 bases at V and 8 bases at J, with 8 bases between.

This clone has only a few counts. Within the sample, other DNA sequences also encode this same CDR3. The rearrangement joins TRBV20-1 to TRBJ1-2; 7 nucleotides match TRBD1. Germline loops: CDR1 DFQATT, CDR2 SNEGSKA (reference sequence). The length of the CDR3 is 11 residues. The V and J ends lost 6 bases and 3 bases, in that order; junction bases with no gene match: 1. CDR3 sequence reads: CSATGDYGYTF. The CDR3 DNA reads TGCAGTGCCACAGGGGACTATGGCTACACCTTC.

CDR3 bases: TGTGCCAGCAGCGTAGAGTGGCGAGTGAACACCATATATTTT. It codes for CASSVEWRVNTIYF. V and J are TRBV9 and TRBJ1-3; no firm D call. Germline-derived CDR1 and CDR2 are SGDLS and YYNGEE. CDR3 length: 14 amino acids. Trimming cost V 0 bases and J 7 bases, with 11 bases left between them.

This chain joins TRBV7-3 and TRBJ1-3; D unclear. Germline lookup yields CDR1 SGHTA and CDR2 FQGTGA. The CDR3 is 16 residues long. Trimming removed 2 bases at V and 0 bases at J, with 11 bases between. In nucleotides, the CDR3 is TGTGCCAGCAGCTTATTGGCAGGAAACTCTGGAAACACCATATATTTT. Its translation: CASSLLAGNSGNTIYF.